The source of this TCR beta chain is a study of T-cell memory formation after mild COVID-19. Whole-study context: Largely donor-specific TCR clusters were found. Whole-study results and caveats: CM and EM subsets held most contracting CD4+ clones; EMRA held CD8+ ones. From day 15 to 85, contracting clones were balanced between CD4 and CD8, whereas later expanders leaned toward CD4+.

In TCRdb, the 5' RACE reads were re-called with MiXCR into one record per CDR3 protein. Of hundreds of thousands of distinct CDR3 sequences listed, around 30% were seen once; the top ten hold roughly 13%. About this clonotype itself: Its antigen is still unknown.

Germline-derived CDR1 and CDR2 are MNHEY and SMNVEV (reference sequence). This CDR3 spans 16 amino acids. J lost 3 bases, V lost 4 bases, and 9 bases had no gene match. The receptor comes from an adult woman who had mild COVID-19 (a few samples of this study predate the infection). Cell type and time point are not known. The sample comprised PBMCs or a T cell subset sorted from them (not recorded which). The chain uses TRBV27 and TRBJ1-1; 9 bases fit TRBD1. This CDR3 is CASSSGTGRIDTEAFF. The DNA for the CDR3 is TGTGCCAGCAGTTCAGGGACAGGGAGAATCGACACTGAAGCTTTCTTT.